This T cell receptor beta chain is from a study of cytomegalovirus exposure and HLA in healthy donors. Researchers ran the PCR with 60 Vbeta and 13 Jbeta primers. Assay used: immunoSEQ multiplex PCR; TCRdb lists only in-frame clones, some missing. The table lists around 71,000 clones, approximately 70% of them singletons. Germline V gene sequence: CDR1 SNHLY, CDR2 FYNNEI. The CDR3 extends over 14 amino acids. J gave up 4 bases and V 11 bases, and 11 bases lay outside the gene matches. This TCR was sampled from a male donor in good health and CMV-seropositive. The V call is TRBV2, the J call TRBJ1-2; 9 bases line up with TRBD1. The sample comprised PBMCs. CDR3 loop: CAGGTGTSIYGYTF. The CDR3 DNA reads TGTGCCGGGGGGACAGGGACATCTATCTATGGCTACACCTTC.